The entry below gives a single TCR beta chain sequence along with its context. In its sample, this clonotype was seen a few times. The antigen this receptor binds is unknown. Qualities for individual bases were not recorded, and no much larger clone is one base off. RNA was extracted using the RNeasy kit, and about 0.45 to 1 ug of the RNA was reverse transcribed with random hexamers. The immunoSEQ multiplex PCR assay, which covers 54 Vbeta and 13 Jbeta segments, was used to amplify TCR beta CDR3 regions. PCR amplification bias was corrected using a synthetic template baseline for primer optimization and computational correction. The study's processing was this. Reads were assigned to V, D and J genes according to IMGT and analyzed in immunoSEQ Analyzer, with only productive sequences retained. Clonality was calculated as one minus the Shannon entropy normalized by log2 of the number of productive unique sequences. For each patient and control, public and private clones were evaluated among the 100 most prevalent clones. Clones were defined as Susac-specific when absent from the healthy and MS cohorts, from approximately 970 published viral clones and from other ImmuneACCESS disease sequences. TCRdb reanalyzed the raw reads on its own, using fastp at Q25 for trimming and MiXCR for clone calling, and kept in-frame beta chains. One record per CDR3 amino acid sequence lists the most common genes and DNA. These V and J calls are TCRdb output, not the study's own analysis. The sample contains some 190,000 distinct CDR3 sequences, 80% to 95% of them found a single time. The ten largest clones take up 0.1% of the sample.

The entry originates in a study of CD8 T cells in Susac syndrome (dated by TCRdb to between 2018 and 2021). About the study as a whole: The study used repertoire sequencing to test whether antigen drove CD8+ T cell activation and differentiation in Susac syndrome.

CDR1 MNHNS and CDR2 SASEGT were looked up in the germline V gene. Its CDR3 holds 12 amino acids, cysteine through phenylalanine. CDR3 DNA only is kept here, 36 bases in frame from base 1. After removal of 6 bases from V and 11 bases from J, the junction retains 9 bases not matched to a gene. Study-wide conclusions, independent of this receptor: The study acknowledged that relatively few individuals were included in the TCR sequencing and HLA analysis.

Peripheral blood CD8+ and CD4+ T cells from healthy donors, Susac syndrome patients and multiple sclerosis patients were profiled by high-throughput TCR beta sequencing. The healthy donors served as controls matched for age and sex. Bulk CD8+ and CD4+ T cells were purified magnetically by negative isolation, whereas CD8+ TEMRA cells were enriched by FACS. Blood was drawn into EDTA tubes, processed within 24 hours, and PBMCs were isolated by density gradient centrifugation. PBMCs intended for TCR sequencing were cryopreserved in liquid nitrogen and thawed later in a water bath at 37 degrees C. Purity of sorted or isolated CD4+, CD8+ and CD8+ TEMRA cells was at least 90%.

The chain joins TRBV6-1 to TRBJ1-1; 7 central bases correspond to TRBD1. The sequence derives from a human donor in good health. The specimen was CD4+ T cells from PBMCs. The CDR3 reads CASSRRGTAAFF. The DNA reads TGTGCCAGCAGCAGAAGAGGGACAGCTGCTTTCTTT.